Following are 8 T cell receptor beta chains from one sample sequenced in a study of T-cell reconstitution after alpha-beta-depleted transplantation in children. Unique molecular identifiers were incorporated when the TCRbeta library was constructed. Via MiXCR, TCRdb re-called the PCR reads, giving one row per CDR3 protein. Seen here are around 500,000 distinct CDR3 sequences, roughly an eighth observed once, and the top ten hold under 7%. This sample comprised PBMCs from the stem cell graft donor, obtained from the stem cell graft. These receptors were obtained from a human donor who donated a stem cell graft to a child with combined immunodeficiency.

This clonotype was observed a few times. This rearrangement joins TRBV27 to TRBJ2-1; 7 nucleotides match TRBD2. J was trimmed by 2 bases and V by 6 bases; bases with no gene match: 7. This CDR3 comprises 15 residues. In germline, CDR1 is MNHEY, CDR2 SMNVEV (reference sequence). The DNA of the CDR3 is TGTGCCAGCAGGGTAGCGGGTCTCCCCTACAATGAGCAGTTCTTC. It is translated as CASRVAGLPYNEQFF.

This clonotype was seen a few times. CDR3 residues: CASSDLGLYNSPLHF. In DNA, the CDR3 is TGTGCCAGCAGTGACCTGGGACTCTATAATTCACCCCTCCACTTT. This chain connects TRBV2 to TRBJ1-6, with D possibly TRBD1 on 5 matching bases. In germline, CDR1 is SNHLY, CDR2 FYNNEI. The CDR3 extends over 15 amino acids. V was pared by 3 bases and J by 3 bases, with 9 bases between.

Comment on this clonotype: The junction shows a germline mismatch at one end, possibly a read error. This rearrangement joins TRBV4-2 to TRBJ2-2, with D perhaps matching TRBD2 (6 bases). The CDR3 is 16 residues long. Per the germline V gene, CDR1 is LGHNA and CDR2 is YNFKEQ. CDR3 sequence (DNA): TGTGCCAGCAGCCCTCGGCGGGGAGATGGCACCTGGGAGCTGTTTTTT. It codes for CASSPRRGDGTWELFF.

In this sample, this clonotype turned up a few times. The chain couples TRBV12-3 or TRBV12-4 to TRBJ1-1; D perhaps matches TRBD1 (5 bases). The germline V and J ends were trimmed by 6 bases and 5 bases, with 13 bases remaining between them. The CDR3 has 13 amino acids. In nucleotides, the CDR3 is TGTGCCAGCAGCTTACAGGCGGAGACTGAAGCTTTCTTT. Protein: CASSLQAETEAFF.

This clonotype was detected only a few times. The rearrangement uses TRBV6-2 or TRBV6-3 and TRBJ2-2, with D perhaps matching TRBD2 (6 bases). Germline V CDR1 and CDR2: MNHEY, SVGEGT. The length of the CDR3 is 17 residues. Trimming took off 0 bases at V and 5 bases at J, with 16 bases between the two ends. CDR3 protein: CASSYSVGGPGTGELFF. The CDR3 DNA reads TGTGCCAGCAGTTACTCGGTAGGAGGGCCGGGTACCGGGGAGCTGTTTTTT.

The V gene is TRBV29-1, the J gene TRBJ1-1, with unresolved D. Trimming removed 3 bases at V and 5 bases at J, with 13 bases between. From germline, CDR1 is SQVTM and CDR2 ANQGSEA. The CDR3 covers 13 residues. CDR3 bases: TGCAGCGTTGACGCTGGAAAGGAAACTGAAGCTTTCTTT. Residues: CSVDAGKETEAFF.

The sample holds many counts of this clonotype. This chain uses TRBV12-3 or TRBV12-4 with TRBJ1-3; D call uncertain. This CDR3 has 12 residues. Trimming pared 6 bases from V and 7 bases from J, leaving 10 bases between. CDR3 sequence (DNA): TGTGCCAGCAGCCGAGGCCGGAACACCATATATTTT. Translation gives CASSRGRNTIYF.

This clonotype was seen repeatedly, ten times or more. The rearrangement links TRBV10-3 to TRBJ1-5; the D gene is possibly TRBD1 (5 bases). There are 16 residues in the CDR3. Germline-derived CDR1 and CDR2 are ENHRY and SYGVKD. V gave up 4 bases and J gave up 0 bases, with 13 bases separating them. CDR3 nucleotides: TGTGCCATCAGTGTGGGCAGACAGAATAGCAATCAGCCCCAGCATTTT. Amino acid sequence: CAISVGRQNSNQPQHF.